Following are 27 T cell receptor beta chains from one sample sequenced in a study of tumor and adjacent non-tumor tissue in lung cancer (dated by TCRdb to the late 2010s). The library was generated by multiplex PCR. TCRdb names Illumina HiSeq 2500 as the instrument used. TCRbeta libraries were constructed through three rounds of nested PCR with primers (Table S4) according to protocols adapted from ARM-PCR. TCRdb reanalyzed the raw reads on its own, using fastp at Q25 for trimming and MiXCR for clone calling, and kept in-frame beta chains. Entries are consolidated by CDR3 protein sequence, retaining the most common genes and DNA. Counted in this sample were fewer than 85,000 distinct CDR3 sequences; 73% of them appeared once. The leading ten clones occupy under 30% of the sample. RNA was isolated from bulk, unsorted tissue, and RNA quality was assessed with a NanoDrop ND-1000 and an Agilent 2100.

The sample consisted of lung tumor tissue. Receptors were obtained from a man aged 55 to 70 with non-small cell lung cancer.

About this clonotype itself: Compared with germline, one end of the junction differs, possibly owing to a read error. V gene TRBV11-3 combines with J gene TRBJ2-2, with D maybe TRBD2 (5 bases). The CDR3 is 17 residues long. From germline, CDR1 is SGHNT and CDR2 YENEEA. CDR3 sequence: CANSSPRDGRSTGEPFF. CDR3 DNA: TGTGCCAACAGCTCCCCCCGGGATGGACGGAGCACCGGGGAGCCGTTTTTT.

This clonotype has a single count. One end of the junction is discordant with germline, which a read error may explain. The rearrangement joins TRBV6-5 to TRBJ2-1; 7 bases match TRBD1. Germline V CDR1 and CDR2: MNHEY, SVGAGI. CDR3 length: 15 residues. The CDR3 sequence is CVSSLVRGPYNEQFF. CDR3 nucleotides: TGTGTCAGCAGTCTAGTGAGGGGGCCTTACAATGAGCAGTTCTTC.

The J gene is TRBJ2-1, the V gene TRBV20-1; tentative D call: TRBD2 (5 bases). The CDR3 extends over 14 amino acids. V lost 0 bases to trimming and J lost 12 bases, with 18 bases between them. CDR1 is DFQATT, CDR2 SNEGSKA, per germline (reference sequence). CDR3 in DNA: TGCAGTGCTAGAGACGTCCCGACTAACTCTGGGCAGTTCTTC. This codes for CSARDVPTNSGQFF.

The gene calls are TRBV6-1 and TRBJ1-2; tentative D call: TRBD1 (6 bases). Germline V gene lookup returns CDR1 MNHNS and CDR2 SASEGT. The CDR3 totals 15 residues. The CDR3 nucleotides read TGTACTAGCAGTGAAGCAGGGGTGGTTAGCTATGGCTACACCTTC. Protein sequence: CTSSEAGVVSYGYTF.

Of note for this clonotype: The junction and the germline gene differ at one end; a read error may be behind it. This rearrangement joins TRBV5-4 to TRBJ2-5; TRBD2 might be the D (7 bases). Germline V gives CDR1 SGHNT, CDR2 YYREEE (reference sequence). The CDR3 has 15 residues. CDR3 sequence (DNA): TGTGCCAGCAGCTATAGGTCGGGGGCGCGGGAGATCCAGTACTTT. It encodes CASSYRSGAREIQYF.

A note on this clonotype: A much larger clone lies one base from this, so it may be a read error. This rearrangement joins TRBV5-1 to TRBJ2-3; D is perhaps TRBD1 (6 bases). Germline V lookup: CDR1 SGHRS, CDR2 YFSETQ. Trimming took 2 bases from V and 8 from J, leaving 12 bases between them. The length of the CDR3 is 13 residues. CDR3 region: CASSFGTLATQYF. CDR3 DNA: TGCGCCAGCAGCTTTGGGACATTAGCTACGCAGTATTTT.

The sample holds one count of this clonotype. The chain joins TRBV29-1 to TRBJ1-1, with unresolved D. Per the germline V gene, CDR1 is SQVTM and CDR2 is ANQGSEA. The V end was cut by 4 bases, the J end by 1 base, with 7 bases between. The CDR3 runs 12 residues. In DNA form, the CDR3 reads TGCAGCGTTGTGTCTACGAACACTGAAGCTTTCTTT. Translating it yields CSVVSTNTEAFF. The entire variable domain, with the rest obtained from reference TRBV29-1 and TRBJ1-1, is as follows: SAVISQKPSRDICQRGTSLTIQCQVDSQVTMMFWYRQQPGQSLTLIATANQGSEATYESGFVIDKFPISRPNLTFSTLTVSNMSPEDSSIYLCSVVSTNTEAFFGQGTRLTVV.

This clonotype showed up many times. This may come from a read error, since a much larger clone is one base off. This chain connects TRBV5-4 to TRBJ2-1, with no clear D. The CDR3 length is 13 residues. Germline lookup yields CDR1 SGHNT and CDR2 YYREEE (reference sequence). CDR3 amino acids: CASSLGLRNERFF. Here the CDR3 DNA reads TGTGCCAGCAGCTTGGGGTTAAGGAATGAGCGGTTCTTC.

This clonotype was recorded once. The chain links TRBV19 to TRBJ1-1; D unresolved. V was shortened by 5 bases and J by 1 base, with 11 bases between the two germline ends. The CDR3 sequence is 14 residues long. Germline CDR1 reads LNHDA; CDR2 reads SQIVND (reference sequence). The CDR3 loop is CASSLTAPNTEAFF. CDR3 sequence (DNA): TGTGCCAGTAGTCTTACAGCGCCGAACACTGAAGCTTTCTTT.

The V gene is TRBV10-3, the J gene TRBJ2-2; no firm D call. The germline V gene encodes CDR1 ENHRY and CDR2 SYGVKD. This CDR3 comprises 14 residues. Trimming removed 7 bases at V and 5 bases at J, with 14 bases between. The DNA of the CDR3 is TGTGCCATCAACACCTGGATTGAAACCGGGGAGCTGTTTTTT. It translates to CAINTWIETGELFF.

On this clonotype itself: Relative to the germline gene, one junction end is altered; a read error may explain this. The J gene is TRBJ2-5, the V gene TRBV6-5, with D possibly TRBD2 on 6 matching bases. Germline-derived CDR1 and CDR2 are MNHEY and SVGAGI. This CDR3 spans 15 amino acids. The CDR3 spells CASSYNRRGGQTQYF. The CDR3 DNA is TGTGCCAGCAGTTACAATCGGAGGGGAGGTCAGACACAGTACTTC.

This clonotype was seen ten or more times. The V gene is TRBV10-3, the J gene TRBJ1-6; D is undetermined. The length of the CDR3 is 14 residues. Germline CDR1 ENHRY, CDR2 SYGVKD. The V and J ends lost 2 bases and 7 bases respectively, with 9 bases between them. As DNA, the CDR3 is TGTGCCATCAGTGAGATCGTAACCAATTCACCCCTCCACTTT. Its translation: CAISEIVTNSPLHF.

Only a few counts were recorded for this clonotype. This clone may be a read error of a much larger clone one base away. The V and J genes are TRBV20-1 and TRBJ2-4; 8 bases fit TRBD2. CDR1 and CDR2 from the germline V gene are DFQATT and SNEGSKA (reference sequence). The CDR3 runs to 15 residues. The CDR3 DNA follows: TGCAATGCTAGAGATGAAGCGGGAGTTGTGAACATTCAGTACTTC. Translating it yields CNARDEAGVVNIQYF.

With respect to this clonotype: The CDR3 end shows no conserved phenylalanine or tryptophan, and so a read error is likely. The DNA is omitted, as the CDR3 cannot be located on it reliably, and the CDR3 follows TCRdb's listing. This chain links TRBV20-1 with TRBJ2-4; TRBD1 is taken as the D call from the table, unchecked against the DNA. Germline loops: CDR1 DFQATT, CDR2 SNEGSKA (reference sequence). A total of 11 residues make up the CDR3, ends included. The CDR3 is CSAAQGNIHYL.

To note about this clonotype: At one end the junction does not follow the germline gene, possibly because of a read error. This rearrangement joins TRBV28 to TRBJ2-4; D uncertain. CDR1 MDHEN and CDR2 SYDVKM come from the germline V gene. The CDR3 totals 13 residues. The DNA for the CDR3 is TGTGCCAGCAGTTTATCCAGTTGGGGAATTCACTACTTC. Encoded protein: CASSLSSWGIHYF. Complete variable domain (other parts from reference TRBV28 and TRBJ2-4): DVKVTQSSRYLVKRTGEKVFLECVQDMDHENMFWYRQDPGLGLRLIYFSYDVKMKEKGDIPEGYSVSREKKERFSLILESASTNQTSMYLCASSLSSWGIHYFGAGTRLSVL.

A few counts support this clonotype. A read error may be the cause here, since a much bigger clone is one base away. Given the absence of the conserved phenylalanine or tryptophan at the CDR3 end, a read error is likely. The rearrangement joins TRBV5-4 to TRBJ2-2; D is unclear. CDR1 SGHNT and CDR2 YYREEE come from the germline V gene (reference sequence). The V end was cut by 0 bases, the J end by 3 bases, with 3 bases between. The length of the CDR3 is 13 residues. CDR3 amino acids: CASSLADTGELFS. CDR3 sequence (DNA): TGTGCCAGCAGCTTGGCAGACACCGGGGAGCTGTTTTCT.

As concerns this clonotype: A junction end diverges from the germline sequence, so it may reflect a read error. The chain couples TRBV5-5 to TRBJ2-1, with D perhaps TRBD1 (5 bases). The CDR3 totals 18 residues. Germline assignment: CDR1 SGHKS and CDR2 YYEKEE (reference sequence). CDR3 residues: CTSTRQGARRVQLNEQFF. In nucleotides, the CDR3 is TGTACCAGCACAAGGCAGGGTGCTCGAAGGGTCCAGCTGAATGAGCAGTTCTTT.

The J gene is TRBJ2-2, the V gene TRBV20-1; 11 bases are a match to TRBD2. V lost 4 bases and J lost 10; bases outside the gene matches: 14. This CDR3 has 16 residues. CDR1 and CDR2 (germline): DFQATT, SNEGSKA (reference sequence). The chain's CDR3 is CSATLAGGQETEELFF. DNA of the CDR3: TGCAGTGCTACTTTAGCGGGAGGGCAGGAGACTGAGGAGCTGTTTTTT.

The chain carries TRBV10-3 and TRBJ2-5, with a tentative D call TRBD1 (5 bases). The V gene's germline CDR1 is ENHRY and CDR2 SYGVKD. CDR3 length: 14 amino acids. Trimming took 1 base from V and 5 from J, leaving 11 bases between them. In DNA form, the CDR3 reads TGTGCCATCAGTGAGTGGGTGGACAAGGAGACCCAGTACTTC. Protein: CAISEWVDKETQYF.

With respect to this clonotype: This could be a read error, since a much larger clone is one nucleotide away. V gene TRBV5-6 combines with J gene TRBJ2-5; 10 positions agree with TRBD2. This CDR3 is built from 16 residues. Trimming at V came to 0 bases and at J to 3 bases, leaving 5 bases not matched to a gene. Per germline, CDR1 SGHDT and CDR2 YYEEEE. The chain's CDR3 is CASSLALAGLEETQYF. The CDR3 region has the DNA TGTGCCAGCAGCTTGGCACTAGCGGGATTAGAAGAGACCCAGTACTTC. The full variable domain, its missing parts supplied by reference TRBV5-6 and TRBJ2-5, is DAGVTQSPTHLIKTRGQQVTLRCSPKSGHDTVSWYQQALGQGPQFIFQYYEEEERQRGNFPDRFSGHQFPNYSSELNVNALLLGDSALYLCASSLALAGLEETQYFGPGTRLLVL.

A note on this clonotype: Compared with germline, one end of the junction differs, possibly owing to a read error. The genes are TRBV20-1 and TRBJ1-1; 7 nucleotides line up with TRBD1. This CDR3 is built from 15 residues. Germline assignment: CDR1 DFQATT and CDR2 SNEGSKA (reference sequence). The chain's CDR3 is CSARAFRTGRTEAFF. In DNA, the CDR3 is TGCAGTGCGAGAGCCTTTCGGACAGGTCGCACTGAAGCTTTCTTT.

Points on this clonotype: One end of the junction varies from germline; a read error may be responsible. The chain joins TRBV29-1 to TRBJ2-1; 10 positions match TRBD2. Germline V lookup: CDR1 SQVTM, CDR2 ANQGSEA. This CDR3 has 13 residues. CDR3 region: CSVGLAGAGEQLF. Written as DNA, the CDR3 is TGCAGTGTTGGGCTAGCGGGAGCGGGGGAGCAGCTCTTC.

The chain uses TRBV29-1 and TRBJ2-2, with TRBD2 as a possible D gene (6 bases). Trimming removed 5 bases from V and 1 base from J, with 14 bases in between. There are 15 residues in the CDR3. From germline, CDR1 is SQVTM and CDR2 ANQGSEA. The CDR3 spells CSVMNGGGNTGELFF. The CDR3 region has the DNA TGCAGCGTTATGAACGGGGGAGGGAACACCGGGGAGCTGTTTTTT.

On this clonotype: The junction departs from the called germline gene at one end, perhaps through a read error. The V gene is TRBV7-3, the J gene TRBJ2-1; 7 nucleotides agree with TRBD2. Germline loops: CDR1 SGHTA, CDR2 FQGTGA. The CDR3 is 14 amino acids. The CDR3 DNA follows: TGTGCCATCAGCTCGGAGCGGGGAGCTCGGGAGCAGTTCTTC. Its translation is CAISSERGAREQFF.

On this clonotype itself: The conserved phenylalanine or tryptophan normally closing the CDR3 is absent here, so this likely arose from a read error. The DNA is left out, because the CDR3 cannot be placed on it with certainty; the CDR3 is given as TCRdb lists it. V and J are TRBV20-1 and TRBJ2-6. Germline assignment: CDR1 DFQATT and CDR2 SNEGSKA (reference sequence). Both ends counted, the CDR3 spans 15 residues. The CDR3 loop reads CSAVVGGPGANVPTI.

Turning to this clonotype: One end of the junction fails to match germline, which may point to a read error. The chain couples TRBV29-1 to TRBJ2-7; D remains ambiguous. Germline assignment: CDR1 SQVTM and CDR2 ANQGSEA. This CDR3 region has 14 residues. CDR3 nucleotide sequence: TGCAGCGTTGCGGAACAGCAGCGCAAGTACGAGCAGTATTTC. It encodes CSVAEQQRKYEQYF.

In the case of this clonotype: The junction differs from germline at one of its ends, possibly a read error. The CDR3 DNA reads TGTACCAGCGGGGGGGGCCCGGAAGAGACCCAGTATTTC. Residues: CTSGGGPEETQYF. The gene calls are TRBV6-5 and TRBJ2-5; 10 bases are shared with TRBD2. Germline loops: CDR1 MNHEY, CDR2 SVGAGI. There are 13 residues in the CDR3.